A single sample gave rise to the 19 T cell receptor beta chains below, sequenced in a study of tumor-infiltrating lymphocytes in primary liver carcinoma. cDNA specific to TCR beta was made from 450 to 650 ng of total RNA, with a constant-region primer employed for priming. For TCR beta, libraries were produced by three nested multiplex PCR rounds using slightly modified ARM-PCR. TRBV1-TRBV30 forward and Cbeta reverse primers drove the first two roughly 11-cycle rounds. TCRdb recomputed calls from the multiplex PCR reads with MiXCR, one row per CDR3 protein. This table has 250,000 to 400,000 distinct CDR3 sequences, 65% appearing once. Unsorted whole blood served as the source of blood RNA, and germline DNA was extracted as well. Input material: peripheral blood. The receptors originated from a man aged 35 to 55 with primary liver carcinoma and hepatitis B virus infection.

Comment on this clonotype: A much larger clonotype is one base distant, so this may be a read error. The chain combines TRBV6-1 with TRBJ2-2, with 11 bases matching TRBD2. Germline V CDR1 and CDR2: MNHNS, SASEGT. This CDR3 spans 17 amino acids. CDR3 in DNA: TGTGCCAGCAGTGAACTAGCGGGAGGTACGGGCACCGGGGAGCCGTTTTTT. Its translation: CASSELAGGTGTGEPFF.

This chain links TRBV10-1 with TRBJ2-4; 8 nucleotides match TRBD1. Losses at the gene ends were 8 bases for V and 0 bases for J; bases not matched to a gene: 9. The germline CDR1 and CDR2 sequences are WNHNN and SYGVQD (reference sequence). The CDR3 runs to 16 residues. The CDR3 nucleotides are TGCGCCAGCGGGGACCGGGACAGGAAAGCCAAAAACATTCAGTACTTC. Residues: CASGDRDRKAKNIQYF.

Worth noting for this clonotype: At one end, the junction sequence differs from germline, possibly due to a read error. The genes are TRBV11-1 and TRBJ2-2, with a weak D call TRBD2 (6 bases). The germline V gene encodes CDR1 SGHAT and CDR2 FQDESV (reference sequence). CDR3 length equals 15 residues. The CDR3: CTSSPGRRNTGELFF. The CDR3 coding sequence is TGTACCAGCAGCCCTGGGAGGAGGAACACAGGGGAGCTGTTTTTT.

This rearrangement joins TRBV5-5 to TRBJ1-2, with D possibly being TRBD1 (6 bases). The CDR3 covers 16 residues. Deletions cut 2 bases from V and 6 bases from J, with 20 bases between. CDR1 and CDR2 (germline): SGHKS, YYEKEE (reference sequence). The CDR3 loop reads CASSLRTEGGRDGYTF. Here the CDR3 DNA reads TGTGCCAGCAGCTTACGGACAGAAGGGGGTCGGGATGGCTACACCTTC.

This clonotype has a count of ten or more. The chain couples TRBV6-2 or TRBV6-3 to TRBJ2-2; maybe TRBD1 (6 bases). The CDR3 totals 16 residues. Between the trimmed V and J ends, which lost 2 bases and 2 bases, there was a span of 12 bases. The germline V gene encodes CDR1 MNHEY and CDR2 SVGEGT. The chain's CDR3 is CASSYLDRINTGELFF. The DNA of the CDR3 is TGTGCCAGCAGTTACCTCGACAGGATTAACACCGGGGAGCTGTTTTTT.

A note on this clonotype: A read error is possible here, since a much larger clone lies one base away. The CDR3 DNA is TGTGCCAGCGGTGAACTCCCTAGCACAGATACGCAGTATTTT. The encoded protein is CASGELPSTDTQYF. The J gene is TRBJ2-3, the V gene TRBV6-1; no firm D call. The CDR3 is 14 residues long. Germline V gene data show CDR1 as MNHNS and CDR2 as SASEGT.

In regard to this clonotype: One end of the junction does not line up with germline, which may come from a read error. V and J are TRBV11-3 and TRBJ2-1, with D possibly being TRBD2 (6 bases). The CDR3 extends over 15 amino acids. Germline V gene lookup returns CDR1 SGHNT and CDR2 YENEEA. The CDR3, as DNA: TGTGCCAGCAGTCGGGCCCCGATTGGGAGGAGTGAGCAGTCCTTC. Translation gives CASSRAPIGRSEQSF.

This clonotype appeared a single time. A read error may produce the germline difference seen at one junction end. The chain carries TRBV4-3 and TRBJ2-5; D is ambiguous. The CDR3 spans 13 residues. Germline CDR1 and CDR2: LGHNA and YSLEER. CDR3 bases: TGCGCCAGCAGCCAAGTTGGTGGGTCGACCCACTACTTC. Its translation: CASSQVGGSTHYF.

Concerning this clonotype itself: A read error is possible here, since a much larger clone lies one base away. The rearrangement joins TRBV6-5 to TRBJ2-1, with D possibly matching TRBD2 (5 bases). The ends were cut back, 3 bases at V and 0 bases at J, with 12 bases in the middle. Germline lookup yields CDR1 MNHEY and CDR2 SVGAGI. This CDR3 is built from 16 residues. The CDR3 region has the DNA TGTGCCAGCAGTTATGCGTGTGGGAGCTCCTACAATGAGCAGTTCTTC. Residues: CASSYACGSSYNEQFF.

With respect to this clonotype: Germline and junction disagree at one end, which may indicate a read error. The chain has TRBV6-5 and TRBJ1-6; D call uncertain. Germline loops: CDR1 MNHEY, CDR2 SVGAGI. The CDR3 sequence is 16 residues long. CDR3 sequence reads: CASRSRTSSYSSPLHF. The CDR3 DNA sequence: TGTGCCAGCAGATCCCGTACGAGTTCCTATAGTTCACCCCTCCACTTT.

As regards this clonotype: A much larger clone sits a single nucleotide away, making a read error possible. The V gene is TRBV12-3 or TRBV12-4, the J gene TRBJ1-5, with D possibly TRBD1 on 5 matching bases. V lost 2 bases, J lost 6 bases, and 11 bases lay in between. The CDR3 loop spans 14 amino acids. The CDR3 region is CASSLTRGGQPQHF. CDR3 nucleotide sequence: TGTGCCAGCAGTTTAACTAGGGGCGGTCAGCCCCAGCATTTT.

On this clonotype itself: Given a much more abundant clone one base away, this may be a read error. The J gene is TRBJ2-7, the V gene TRBV12-3 or TRBV12-4, with D possibly called TRBD1 or TRBD2 (6 bases each). Trimming cost V 1 base and J 0 bases, with 10 bases left between them. The CDR3 is made up of 15 amino acids. The CDR3 sequence is CASSLEGGGSYEQYF. The CDR3 nucleotides read TGTGCCAGCAGTTTAGAGGGGGGAGGCTCCTACGAGCAGTACTTC.

A remark on this clonotype: An end of the junction differs from the germline gene, which may be a read error. The V call is TRBV11-1, the J call TRBJ2-7; no definite D call. The CDR3 consists of 15 residues. CDR1 is SGHAT, CDR2 FQDESV, per germline (reference sequence). In DNA form, the CDR3 reads TGTGCTAGCAGCTTAAATGGACGGAGCTCCTACGAGCAGTACTTC. Translating it yields CASSLNGRSSYEQYF.

The chain has TRBV5-1 and TRBJ2-7, with D hard to call. There are 13 residues in the CDR3. Germline CDR1 reads SGHRS; CDR2 reads YFSETQ. Trimming pared 5 bases from V and 6 bases from J, leaving 15 bases between. The CDR3 nucleotides are TGCGCCAGCAGTTCTCCCCTTCTCCGCGAGCAGTACTTC. Residues: CASSSPLLREQYF.

The chain carries TRBV6-5 and TRBJ2-3; 8 bases agree with TRBD2. Germline-derived CDR1 and CDR2 are MNHEY and SVGAGI. The CDR3 has 15 residues. CDR3 bases: TGTACCATCAACCCAGGAATAGCGGGAACAGATACGCAGTATTTT. It codes for CTINPGIAGTDTQYF.

Notes on this clonotype: One end of the junction does not line up with germline, which may come from a read error. V and J are TRBV5-1 and TRBJ2-3, with 8 bases identical to TRBD2. CDR3 length: 14 residues. Germline CDR1 and CDR2: SGHRS and YFSETQ. The CDR3 DNA reads as TGCACCAGCAGCTTTAGCGGGGGCACAGATACGCAGTATTTT. It is translated as CTSSFSGGTDTQYF.

This clonotype was seen at least ten times. J is TRBJ2-3 and V is TRBV4-2; 7 bases agree with TRBD2. The V gene's germline CDR1 is LGHNA and CDR2 YNFKEQ. The CDR3 length is 15 residues. After removal of 4 bases from V and 4 bases from J, the junction contained 8 bases not matched to a gene. The CDR3 spells CASSPTAGAADTQYF. CDR3 coding DNA: TGTGCCAGCAGCCCGACGGCGGGAGCAGCAGATACGCAGTATTTT.

For the CDR3, the DNA is TGTGCCAGCAGCTCCTCTAGCGGGGGGCGGGAGACCCAGTACTTC. Translation: CASSSSSGGRETQYF. The J gene is TRBJ2-5, the V gene TRBV7-9, with TRBD2 matching over 11 bases. Per germline, CDR1 SEHNR and CDR2 FQNEAQ (reference sequence). Trimming removed 4 bases from V and 5 bases from J; junction bases left unmatched: 6. This CDR3 has 15 residues.

The chain couples TRBV24-1 to TRBJ2-7; 10 nucleotides align to TRBD2. Germline values: CDR1 KGHDR, CDR2 SFDVKD. The CDR3 sequence is 16 residues long. J gave up 2 bases and V 4 bases, and 7 bases lay outside the gene matches. CDR3 protein: CATSEGIAGGPYEQYF. The CDR3 DNA is TGTGCCACCAGTGAAGGTATAGCGGGAGGACCCTACGAGCAGTACTTC.